The 30 T cell receptor beta chains below were found in one sample sequenced in a study of response to subunit inactivated influenza vaccine. MiXCR, run by TCRdb on the RT-PCR reads, gives a single entry per CDR3 protein. The sample has about 570,000 distinct CDR3 sequences; 11% are singletons. The sample was also linked to a second study, of T cells expressing NK-cell markers. As that study records: UMIs were included in TCR beta cDNA generated by 5'RACE template switching.

The material sequenced was PBMCs from blood, taken on the day of vaccination. These receptors were collected from a man aged 45-65 years who received an inactivated influenza vaccine.

In this sample, this clonotype turned up many times. J is TRBJ1-2 and V is TRBV3-1; D remains ambiguous. CDR3 length equals 13 residues. Between the trimmed V and J ends, which lost 6 bases and 2 bases, there was a span of 10 bases. The germline V gene encodes CDR1 LGHDT and CDR2 YNNKEL (reference sequence). The CDR3: CASSRDGNYGYTF. CDR3 in DNA: TGTGCCAGCAGTCGAGACGGCAACTATGGCTACACCTTC.

This clonotype was seen only once. The chain has TRBV27 and TRBJ2-7, with D possibly matching TRBD1 (5 bases). The CDR3 consists of 14 residues. The V gene lost 1 base and the J gene lost 4 bases, with 11 bases spanning the gap. Looked up from germline, CDR1 is MNHEY and CDR2 is SMNVEV (reference sequence). CDR3 protein: CASSLFHQGYEQYF. DNA of the CDR3: TGTGCCAGCAGTTTATTCCATCAGGGTTACGAGCAGTACTTC.

The chain has TRBV19 and TRBJ1-2, with D uncertain. Germline CDR1 is LNHDA and CDR2 is SQIVND (reference sequence). The CDR3 contains 17 residues. Between the trimmed V and J ends, which lost 2 bases and 0 bases, there was a span of 16 bases. The CDR3 DNA sequence: TGTGCCAGTAGTATAAGGACTTCCATGGACTCTAACTATGGCTACACCTTC. Translation: CASSIRTSMDSNYGYTF.

The rearrangement links TRBV2 to TRBJ2-2; D call uncertain. Germline V gene lookup returns CDR1 SNHLY and CDR2 FYNNEI. Trimming removed 8 bases from V and 9 bases from J, with 10 bases in between. The CDR3 loop spans 11 amino acids. In nucleotides, the CDR3 is TGTGCCAGCCAGAGCAGCAGGGAGCTGTTTTTT. Residues: CASQSSRELFF.

This clonotype was observed a few times. This chain links TRBV6-5 with TRBJ2-7; the D gene is possibly TRBD2 (5 bases). In germline, CDR1 is MNHEY, CDR2 SVGAGI. Trimming left V 8 bases short and J 4 bases short, with 9 bases between. The CDR3 is 11 residues long. CDR3 bases: TGTGCCAGCGGACTCCAATACGAGCAGTACTTC. Translated: CASGLQYEQYF.

This clonotype occurred many times. This chain connects TRBV12-3 or TRBV12-4 to TRBJ2-1; D might be TRBD2 (5 bases). This CDR3 region has 15 residues. The V gene lost 6 bases and the J gene lost 1 base, with 13 bases spanning the gap. The CDR3 protein is CASSEGRVSYNEQFF. For the CDR3, the DNA is TGTGCCAGCAGCGAAGGGCGGGTATCCTACAATGAGCAGTTCTTC.

V gene TRBV6-2 or TRBV6-3 combines with J gene TRBJ2-1; D uncertain. V was shortened by 8 bases and J by 9 bases, with 14 bases between the two germline ends. Germline V lookup: CDR1 MNHEY, CDR2 SVGEGT. There are 12 residues in the CDR3. CDR3 loop: CASGQISGEQFF. CDR3 DNA sequence: TGTGCCAGCGGTCAAATTTCAGGTGAGCAGTTCTTC.

The gene calls are TRBV18 and TRBJ2-7; D call uncertain. This CDR3 is 14 amino acids long. With 5 bases removed from V and 6 bases from J, the gap between germline ends came to 17 bases. Germline V gene sequence: CDR1 KGHSH, CDR2 LQKENI. The CDR3 region has the DNA TGTGCCAGCTCATTCACGGGCAGGTCGGGCGAGCAGTACTTC. Translation: CASSFTGRSGEQYF.

This clonotype was counted between two and nine times. The genes are TRBV5-1 and TRBJ2-1; 8 bases line up with TRBD2. Germline V lookup: CDR1 SGHRS, CDR2 YFSETQ. Trimming cost V 4 bases and J 5 bases; bases outside gene matches: 8. CDR3 size: 15 residues. In DNA form, the CDR3 reads TGCGCCAGCAGCCCAAGACTAGCGAACGACAATGAGCAGTTCTTC. It translates to CASSPRLANDNEQFF.

This clonotype was observed at least ten times. The genes are TRBV5-1 and TRBJ2-3, with D maybe TRBD2 (5 bases). This CDR3 is 17 amino acids long. The germline V gene encodes CDR1 SGHRS and CDR2 YFSETQ. V lost 5 bases to trimming and J lost 0 bases, with 19 bases between them. The CDR3 nucleotides read TGCGCCAGCAGGGTAGCGACCCATGGGTCCAGCACAGATACGCAGTATTTT. This codes for CASRVATHGSSTDTQYF.

This clonotype was counted at least ten times. J is TRBJ2-1 and V is TRBV5-1; weak D call: TRBD2 (5 bases). V was pared by 5 bases and J by 13 bases, with 22 bases between. CDR1 and CDR2 (germline): SGHRS, YFSETQ. CDR3 length: 14 amino acids. The DNA of the CDR3 is TGCGCCAGCAGACCGAGCAGCGGTGGCAGGTCTCAGTTCTTC. This gives the protein CASRPSSGGRSQFF.

The chain links TRBV28 to TRBJ1-1; 11 nucleotides match TRBD1. The trim removed 6 bases at V and 4 bases at J, leaving 4 bases unmatched. CDR1 and CDR2 (germline): MDHEN, SYDVKM. This CDR3 contains 14 residues. The CDR3 region is CASRDRGLSTEAFF. CDR3 DNA sequence: TGTGCCAGCAGGGACAGGGGGCTCAGCACTGAAGCTTTCTTT. The full variable domain, in which reference TRBV28 and TRBJ1-1 provide the parts outside the CDR3, is DVKVTQSSRYLVKRTGEKVFLECVQDMDHENMFWYRQDPGLGLRLIYFSYDVKMKEKGDIPEGYSVSREKKERFSLILESASTNQTSMYLCASRDRGLSTEAFFGQGTRLTVV.

This clonotype came up a few times. The chain combines TRBV7-2 with TRBJ2-1; 7 positions match TRBD1. Germline V gene lookup returns CDR1 SGHTA and CDR2 FQGNSA. The CDR3 covers 15 residues. V lost 6 bases and J lost 5; bases outside the gene matches: 10. Here the CDR3 reads CASSRLRDRDNEQFF. The CDR3 DNA sequence: TGTGCCAGCAGTCGGTTACGGGACAGAGACAATGAGCAGTTCTTC. Full variable domain (remainder filled in from reference TRBV7-2 and TRBJ2-1): GAGVSQSPSNKVTEKGKDVELRCDPISGHTALYWYRQSLGQGLEFLIYFQGNSAPDKSGLPSDRFSAERTGGSVSTLTIQRTQQEDSAVYLCASSRLRDRDNEQFFGPGTRLTVL.

This clonotype has at least ten counts. The chain is built from TRBV10-3 and TRBJ1-5; TRBD1 might be the D (6 bases). Germline CDR1 ENHRY, CDR2 SYGVKD. The CDR3 loop spans 14 amino acids. Trimming took off 10 bases at V and 0 bases at J, with 13 bases between the two ends. The DNA of the CDR3 is TGTGCCAGTGGACAGAGACTTAGCAATCAGCCCCAGCATTTT. It codes for CASGQRLSNQPQHF.

In this sample, this clonotype turned up many times. The chain recombines TRBV18 with TRBJ2-7; 7 positions match TRBD1. Germline CDR1 and CDR2: KGHSH and LQKENI. The CDR3 covers 15 residues. Trimming took 6 bases from V and 0 from J; bases not matched to a gene: 8. CDR3 amino acids: CASSRGTADSYEQYF. As DNA, the CDR3 is TGTGCCAGCTCGCGAGGGACAGCCGACTCCTACGAGCAGTACTTC.

This clonotype was seen at least ten times. V is TRBV10-3 and J is TRBJ1-5, with TRBD1 identical over 7 bases. CDR1 is ENHRY, CDR2 SYGVKD, per germline. The CDR3 is made up of 13 amino acids. V lost 10 bases to trimming and J lost 5 bases; unmatched junction nucleotides: 8. The chain's CDR3 is CATGTAIYQPQHF. The CDR3 region has the DNA TGTGCCACCGGGACAGCGATTTATCAGCCCCAGCATTTT.

This clonotype was observed a few times. The chain uses TRBV7-8 and TRBJ2-1; D unclear. CDR1 is SGHVS, CDR2 FQNEAQ, per germline. V was pared by 2 bases and J by 2 bases, with 10 bases between. There are 15 residues in the CDR3. CDR3 loop: CASSLTPSTYNEQFF. As DNA, the CDR3 is TGTGCCAGCAGCTTAACCCCGAGCACCTACAATGAGCAGTTCTTC.

This clonotype was counted at least ten times. Here the CDR3 reads CSARPSGGPGLYNEQFF. The CDR3 DNA is TGCAGTGCTAGGCCCAGCGGGGGGCCTGGACTCTACAATGAGCAGTTCTTC. The genes are TRBV20-1 and TRBJ2-1, with 9 positions matching TRBD2. Germline V gives CDR1 DFQATT, CDR2 SNEGSKA (reference sequence). Trimming at V came to 3 bases and at J to 3 bases, leaving 12 bases not matched to a gene. CDR3 size: 17 residues.

This clonotype was counted only a few times. The V and J genes are TRBV4-1 and TRBJ2-1, with 11 bases aligning to TRBD2. This CDR3 is 15 amino acids long. V was pared by 0 bases and J by 9 bases, with 4 bases of the junction left unmatched. Germline V CDR1 and CDR2: MGHRA, YSYEKL. CDR3 coding DNA: TGCGCCAGCAGCCAAGATAGCGGGGGGGCCTTTGAGCAGTTCTTC. Translating it yields CASSQDSGGAFEQFF.

The V and J genes are TRBV5-1 and TRBJ2-7; D perhaps matches TRBD1 (5 bases). CDR1 SGHRS and CDR2 YFSETQ come from the germline V gene. Trimming cost V 0 bases and J 1 base, with 11 bases left between them. The CDR3 covers 15 residues. The CDR3 reads CASSLGQQSSYEQYF. The DNA of the CDR3 is TGCGCCAGCAGCTTGGGACAGCAGTCTTCCTACGAGCAGTACTTC.

V gene TRBV12-3 or TRBV12-4 combines with J gene TRBJ2-3; D is uncertain. Between the trimmed V and J ends, which lost 5 bases and 1 base, there was a span of 13 bases. The CDR3 has 15 amino acids. The CDR3 is CASSLLTLRTDTQYF. Written as DNA, the CDR3 is TGTGCCAGCAGTCTCCTGACATTACGCACAGATACGCAGTATTTT.

The chain joins TRBV4-3 to TRBJ1-1; 9 positions match TRBD1. The germline gives CDR1 LGHNA, CDR2 YSLEER. The trim removed 1 base at V and 1 base at J, leaving 13 bases unmatched. The CDR3 has 19 residues. CDR3 DNA sequence: TGCGCCAGCAGCCAAGGGGGCTTCGTGACAGGGGGTAAGAACACTGAAGCTTTCTTT. Protein product: CASSQGGFVTGGKNTEAFF.

This clonotype appeared a few times. The CDR3 reads CASSLGPGTAYYGYTF. In DNA, the CDR3 is TGTGCCAGCAGCTTAGGCCCCGGGACAGCTTATTATGGCTACACCTTC. The rearrangement uses TRBV11-2 and TRBJ1-2, with TRBD1 matching over 7 bases. Germline V gene sequence: CDR1 SGHAT, CDR2 FQNNGV. This CDR3 is built from 16 residues. J was trimmed by 5 bases and V by 1 base; bases with no gene match: 10.

A word on this clonotype: Compared with germline, one end of the junction differs, possibly owing to a read error. This sequence joins TRBV5-6 and TRBJ1-5; D is possibly TRBD1 (6 bases). The V gene's germline CDR1 is SGHDT and CDR2 YYEEEE. This CDR3 contains 15 residues. Here the CDR3 reads CASNLTGRSDQPQHF. The CDR3, as DNA: TGTGCCAGCAACTTGACAGGACGGAGCGATCAGCCCCAGCATTTT.

The chain joins TRBV7-9 to TRBJ2-5; 8 positions match TRBD2. The V gene end was trimmed by 6 bases and the J gene end by 3 bases; junction bases not matched to a gene: 3. The CDR3 extends over 13 amino acids. Germline CDR1 and CDR2: SEHNR and FQNEAQ (reference sequence). The CDR3 bases are TGTGCCAGCAGTGCGGGGGGCAAAGAGACCCAGTACTTC. It encodes CASSAGGKETQYF. Full variable domain (rest looked up from reference TRBV7-9 and TRBJ2-5): DTGVSQNPRHKITKRGQNVTFRCDPISEHNRLYWYRQTLGQGPEFLTYFQNEAQLEKSRLLSDRFSAERPKGSFSTLEIQRTEQGDSAMYLCASSAGGKETQYFGPGTRLLVL.

There are a few counts of this clonotype. The J gene is TRBJ2-1, the V gene TRBV12-3 or TRBV12-4, with 7 bases that match TRBD1. The CDR3 length is 15 residues. V lost 5 bases, J lost 5 bases, and 9 bases stayed unmatched. The CDR3 coding sequence is TGTGCCAGCAGTCAGGCGACAGGGATTGACAATGAGCAGTTCTTC. Encoded protein: CASSQATGIDNEQFF.

At least ten counts were recorded for this clonotype. The gene calls are TRBV29-1 and TRBJ1-2; 9 nucleotides align to TRBD1. Germline V gene lookup returns CDR1 SQVTM and CDR2 ANQGSEA. The CDR3 has 12 residues. Trimming took 7 bases from V and 3 from J; bases not matched to a gene: 3. The CDR3 region has the DNA TGCAGCGGTTGGACAGGGGACTATGGCTACACCTTC. Translated: CSGWTGDYGYTF.

This clonotype was recorded many times. The rearrangement uses TRBV27 and TRBJ2-2; TRBD2 might be the D (5 bases). Trimming took 5 bases from V and 0 from J, leaving 13 bases between them. The CDR3 loop spans 16 amino acids. The germline V gene encodes CDR1 MNHEY and CDR2 SMNVEV (reference sequence). In nucleotides, the CDR3 is TGTGCCAGCAGTCCTCGGGGAGACACGAACACCGGGGAGCTGTTTTTT. Its translation is CASSPRGDTNTGELFF.

V and J are TRBV11-1 and TRBJ2-5, with a tentative D call TRBD2 (6 bases). This CDR3 contains 14 residues. V lost 5 bases, J lost 5 bases, and 15 bases lay in between. Germline values: CDR1 SGHAT, CDR2 FQDESV (reference sequence). The CDR3 spells CASSQRGSSETQYF. The CDR3 DNA reads as TGTGCCAGCAGCCAACGGGGGTCTTCGGAGACCCAGTACTTC.

Only a few counts were recorded for this clonotype. The gene calls are TRBV12-3 or TRBV12-4 and TRBJ2-3; D is uncertain. Trimming took off 4 bases at V and 0 bases at J, with 11 bases between the two ends. The CDR3 loop spans 15 amino acids. The CDR3 nucleotides are TGTGCCAGCAGTTGGTTTCAGTACAGCACAGATACGCAGTATTTT. As protein: CASSWFQYSTDTQYF.